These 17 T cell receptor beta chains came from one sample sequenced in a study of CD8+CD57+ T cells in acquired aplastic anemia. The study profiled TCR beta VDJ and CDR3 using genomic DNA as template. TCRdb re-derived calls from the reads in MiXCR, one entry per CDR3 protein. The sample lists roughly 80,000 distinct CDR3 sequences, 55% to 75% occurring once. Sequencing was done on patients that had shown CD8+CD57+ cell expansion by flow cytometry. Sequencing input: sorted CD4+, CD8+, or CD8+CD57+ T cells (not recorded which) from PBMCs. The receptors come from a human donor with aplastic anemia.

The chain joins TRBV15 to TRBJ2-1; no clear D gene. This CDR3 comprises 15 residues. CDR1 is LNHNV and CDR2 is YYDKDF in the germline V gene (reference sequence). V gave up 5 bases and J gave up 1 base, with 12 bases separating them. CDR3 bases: TGTGCCACCAGCCCCCCTGCCCGGTCCTACAATGAGCAGTTCTTC. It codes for CATSPPARSYNEQFF.

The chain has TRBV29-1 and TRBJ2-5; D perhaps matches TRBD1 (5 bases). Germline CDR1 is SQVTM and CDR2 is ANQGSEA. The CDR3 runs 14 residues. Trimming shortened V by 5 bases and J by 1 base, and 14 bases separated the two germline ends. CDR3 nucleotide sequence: TGCAGCGTTAGGGTCAACACAGGCCAAGAGACCCAGTACTTC. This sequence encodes CSVRVNTGQETQYF.

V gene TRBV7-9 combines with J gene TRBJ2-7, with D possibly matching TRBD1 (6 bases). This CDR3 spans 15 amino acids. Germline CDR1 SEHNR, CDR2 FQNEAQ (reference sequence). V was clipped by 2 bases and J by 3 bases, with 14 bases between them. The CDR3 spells CASSLNEGGIYEQYF. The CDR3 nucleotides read TGTGCCAGCAGCTTAAACGAAGGGGGAATCTACGAGCAGTACTTC.

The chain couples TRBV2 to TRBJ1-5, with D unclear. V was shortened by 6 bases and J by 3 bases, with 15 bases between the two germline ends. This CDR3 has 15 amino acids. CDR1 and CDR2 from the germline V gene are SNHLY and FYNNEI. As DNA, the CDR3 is TGTGCCAGCAGGGAAACAGCGAACCCCAATCAGCCCCAGCATTTT. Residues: CASRETANPNQPQHF.

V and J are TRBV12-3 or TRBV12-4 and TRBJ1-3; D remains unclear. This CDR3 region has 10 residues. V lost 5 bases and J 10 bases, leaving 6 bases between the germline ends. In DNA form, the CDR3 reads TGTGCCAGCAGTCAGCGGACCATATATTTT. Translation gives CASSQRTIYF.

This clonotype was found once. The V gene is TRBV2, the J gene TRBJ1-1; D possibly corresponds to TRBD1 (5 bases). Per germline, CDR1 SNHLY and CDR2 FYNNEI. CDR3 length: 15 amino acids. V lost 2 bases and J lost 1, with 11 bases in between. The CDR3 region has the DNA TGTGCCAGCAGTGAACTTGGGGGAGGGAACACTGAAGCTTTCTTT. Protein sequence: CASSELGGGNTEAFF.

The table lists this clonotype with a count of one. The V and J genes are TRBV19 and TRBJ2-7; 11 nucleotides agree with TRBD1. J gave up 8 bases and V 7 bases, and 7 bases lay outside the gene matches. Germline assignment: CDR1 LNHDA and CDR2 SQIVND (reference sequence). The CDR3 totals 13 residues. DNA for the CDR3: TGTGCCAGTACGGGACAGGGGGGGGGTAAGCAGTACTTC. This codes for CASTGQGGGKQYF.

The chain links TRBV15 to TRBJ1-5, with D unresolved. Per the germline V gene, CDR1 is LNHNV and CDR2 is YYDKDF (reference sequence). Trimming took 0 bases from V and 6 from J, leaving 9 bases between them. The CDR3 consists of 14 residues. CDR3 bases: TGTGCCACCAGCAGAGATGGTCTCATTCAGCCCCAGCATTTT. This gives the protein CATSRDGLIQPQHF.

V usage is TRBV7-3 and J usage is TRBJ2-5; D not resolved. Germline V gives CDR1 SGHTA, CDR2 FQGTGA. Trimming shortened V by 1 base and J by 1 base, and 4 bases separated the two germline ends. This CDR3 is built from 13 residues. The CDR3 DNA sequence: TGTGCCAGCAGCTTAAATTTCCAAGAGACCCAGTACTTC. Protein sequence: CASSLNFQETQYF.

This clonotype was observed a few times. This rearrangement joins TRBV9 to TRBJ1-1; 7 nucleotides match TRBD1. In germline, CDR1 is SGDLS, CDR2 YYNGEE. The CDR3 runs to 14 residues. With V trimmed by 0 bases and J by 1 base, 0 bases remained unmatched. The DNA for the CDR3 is TGTGCCAGCAGCGTAGGACAGGGGAACACTGAAGCTTTCTTT. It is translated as CASSVGQGNTEAFF. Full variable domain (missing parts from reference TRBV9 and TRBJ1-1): DSGVTQTPKHLITATGQRVTLRCSPRSGDLSVYWYQQSLDQGLQFLIQYYNGEERAKGNILERFSAQQFPDLHSELNLSSLELGDSALYFCASSVGQGNTEAFFGQGTRLTVV.

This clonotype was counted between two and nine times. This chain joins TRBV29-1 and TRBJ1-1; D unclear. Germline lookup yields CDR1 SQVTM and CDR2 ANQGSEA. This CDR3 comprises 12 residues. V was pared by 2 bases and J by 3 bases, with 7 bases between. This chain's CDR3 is CSVEREDTEAFF. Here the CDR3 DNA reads TGCAGCGTTGAAAGAGAGGACACTGAAGCTTTCTTT.

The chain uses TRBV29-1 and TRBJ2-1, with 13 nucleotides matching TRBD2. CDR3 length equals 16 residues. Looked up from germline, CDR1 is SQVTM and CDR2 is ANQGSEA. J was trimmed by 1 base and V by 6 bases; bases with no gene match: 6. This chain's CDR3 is CSVAGTSGISYNEQFF. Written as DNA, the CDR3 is TGCAGCGTCGCCGGGACTAGCGGGATATCCTACAATGAGCAGTTCTTC.

The CDR3 DNA sequence: TGTGCCACCAGTTTAGCCGGGACAGGGGACAATGAGCAGTTCTTC. Its translation is CATSLAGTGDNEQFF. The rearrangement links TRBV24-1 to TRBJ2-1, with TRBD1 matching 10 bases. Losses at the gene ends were 6 bases for V and 5 bases for J; bases not matched to a gene: 6. This CDR3 region has 15 residues. Germline-derived CDR1 and CDR2 are KGHDR and SFDVKD.

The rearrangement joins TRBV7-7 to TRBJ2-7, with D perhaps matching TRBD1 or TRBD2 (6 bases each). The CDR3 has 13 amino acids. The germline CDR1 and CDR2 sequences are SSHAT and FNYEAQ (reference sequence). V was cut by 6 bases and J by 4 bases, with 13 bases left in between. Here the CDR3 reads CASSPGEEYEQYF. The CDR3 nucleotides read TGTGCCAGCAGTCCAGGGGAGGAGTACGAGCAGTACTTC. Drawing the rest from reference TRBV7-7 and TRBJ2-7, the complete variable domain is GAGVSQSPRYKVTKRGQDVTLRCDPISSHATLYWYQQALGQGPEFLTYFNYEAQPDKSGLPSDRFSAERPEGSISTLTIQRTEQRDSAMYRCASSPGEEYEQYFGPGTRLTVT.

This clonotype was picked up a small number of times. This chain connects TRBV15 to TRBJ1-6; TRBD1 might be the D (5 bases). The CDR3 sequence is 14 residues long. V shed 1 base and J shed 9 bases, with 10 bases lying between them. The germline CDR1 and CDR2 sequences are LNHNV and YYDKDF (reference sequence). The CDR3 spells CATSRGGEGSPLHF. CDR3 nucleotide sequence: TGTGCCACCAGCAGAGGGGGCGAGGGTTCACCCCTCCACTTT. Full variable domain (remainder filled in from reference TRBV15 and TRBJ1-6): DAMVIQNPRYQVTQFGKPVTLSCSQTLNHNVMYWYQQKSSQAPKLLFHYYDKDFNNEADTPDNFQSRRPNTSFCFLDIRSPGLGDTAMYLCATSRGGEGSPLHFGNGTRLTVT.

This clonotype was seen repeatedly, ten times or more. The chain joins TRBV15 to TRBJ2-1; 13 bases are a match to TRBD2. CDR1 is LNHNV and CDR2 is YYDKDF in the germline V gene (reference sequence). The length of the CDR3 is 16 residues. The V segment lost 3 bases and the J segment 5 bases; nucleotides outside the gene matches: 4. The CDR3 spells CATSSGTSGKHNEQFF. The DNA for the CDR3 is TGTGCCACCAGCAGCGGGACTAGCGGGAAACACAATGAGCAGTTCTTC.

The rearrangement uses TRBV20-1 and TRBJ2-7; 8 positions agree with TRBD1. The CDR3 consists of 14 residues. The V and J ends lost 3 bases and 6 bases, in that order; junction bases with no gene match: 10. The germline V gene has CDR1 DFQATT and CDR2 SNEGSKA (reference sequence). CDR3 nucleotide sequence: TGCAGTGCTAGGCCTGGACAGGGAGGCTCCGAGCAGTACTTC. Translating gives CSARPGQGGSEQYF.